The 21 T cell receptor beta chains reported below all come from one sample, sequenced in a study of blood T cells in healthy people across ages. Combining a sample-barcoded 5' primer with a J-beta primer mix, a second PCR ran for about 7 to 12 cycles. TCRdb recomputed calls from the 5' RACE reads with MiXCR, one row per CDR3 protein. The data hold 790,000 or so distinct CDR3 sequences, with more than 35% observed a single time. The specimen was blood. The receptor source for this set is an elderly man in good health.

V is TRBV5-1 and J is TRBJ2-1; 7 bases fit TRBD2. The DNA end favors TRBJ2-7, so the J call may be wrong. Germline V gives CDR1 SGHRS, CDR2 YFSETQ. The CDR3 has 16 amino acids. The CDR3 sequence is CASSPYLRETDNEQYF. CDR3 DNA sequence: TGCGCCAGCAGCCCGTATTTGCGGGAGACGGACAATGAGCAGTACTTC.

The gene calls are TRBV24-1 and TRBJ2-5, with D maybe TRBD2 (5 bases). With 5 bases removed from V and 5 bases from J, the gap between germline ends came to 14 bases. CDR3 length: 14 residues. CDR1 and CDR2 (germline): KGHDR, SFDVKD. The CDR3 sequence is CATSGEGLGETQYF. For the CDR3, the DNA is TGTGCCACCAGTGGTGAGGGTCTCGGGGAGACCCAGTACTTC.

The V and J genes are TRBV2 and TRBJ2-2, with D maybe TRBD2 (6 bases). CDR1 and CDR2 from the germline V gene are SNHLY and FYNNEI. Trimming removed 7 bases at V and 0 bases at J, with 12 bases between. This CDR3 contains 15 residues. CDR3 amino acids: CASNAGTSNTGELFF. DNA for the CDR3: TGTGCCAGCAATGCGGGGACGTCGAACACCGGGGAGCTGTTTTTT. Supplemented by reference TRBV2 and TRBJ2-2, the full variable domain reads EPEVTQTPSHQVTQMGQEVILRCVPISNHLYFYWYRQILGQKVEFLVSFYNNEISEKSEIFDDQFSVERPDGSNFTLKIRSTKLEDSAMYFCASNAGTSNTGELFFGEGSRLTVL.

The gene calls are TRBV7-2 and TRBJ2-1, with TRBD2 identical over 10 bases. The germline gives CDR1 SGHTA, CDR2 FQGNSA. The junction had 6 bases not matched to a gene; V was cut back by 4 bases and J by 0 bases. The CDR3 covers 17 residues. The CDR3 DNA reads as TGTGCCAGCAGCTGGCTATTAGCGGGGGGCTCCTACAATGAGCAGTTCTTC. Its protein is CASSWLLAGGSYNEQFF. The entire variable domain, with the rest obtained from reference TRBV7-2 and TRBJ2-1, is as follows: GAGVSQSPSNKVTEKGKDVELRCDPISGHTALYWYRQSLGQGLEFLIYFQGNSAPDKSGLPSDRFSAERTGGSVSTLTIQRTQQEDSAVYLCASSWLLAGGSYNEQFFGPGTRLTVL.

The V gene is TRBV5-6, the J gene TRBJ2-3; D perhaps matches TRBD2 (6 bases). The CDR3 is 15 amino acids. Germline V gene lookup returns CDR1 SGHDT and CDR2 YYEEEE. V was clipped by 0 bases and J by 2 bases, with 10 bases between them. CDR3 bases: TGTGCCAGCAGCTTGGTAGCGGCACCCACAGATACGCAGTATTTT. Residues: CASSLVAAPTDTQYF.

The chain combines TRBV7-9 with TRBJ2-7, with a possible D match to TRBD1 (6 bases). The CDR3 covers 16 residues. Germline values: CDR1 SEHNR, CDR2 FQNEAQ (reference sequence). Trimming removed 4 bases at V and 2 bases at J, with 18 bases between. CDR3 loop: CASSSMGQASAYEQYF. The DNA for the CDR3 is TGTGCCAGCAGCTCCATGGGACAAGCGAGCGCCTACGAGCAGTACTTC.

This clonotype was counted a few times. The chain is built from TRBV28 and TRBJ2-6; D possibly corresponds to TRBD1 (5 bases). The V gene lost 6 bases and the J gene lost 2 bases, with 17 bases spanning the gap. Germline V lookup: CDR1 MDHEN, CDR2 SYDVKM. The CDR3 has 17 residues. CDR3 DNA sequence: TGTGCCAGCAGCGAGCCCTCAGGGTCGCCTGGGGCCAACGTCCTGACTTTC. Its translation: CASSEPSGSPGANVLTF.

V is TRBV28 and J is TRBJ2-7; tentative D call: TRBD2 (5 bases). The CDR3 is 15 amino acids. Germline values: CDR1 MDHEN, CDR2 SYDVKM. Trimming left V 5 bases short and J 4 bases short, with 18 bases between. The DNA for the CDR3 is TGTGCCAGCAGTACGAGAACGGGAATCAAATACGAGCAGTACTTC. This sequence encodes CASSTRTGIKYEQYF. Full variable domain (missing parts from reference TRBV28 and TRBJ2-7): DVKVTQSSRYLVKRTGEKVFLECVQDMDHENMFWYRQDPGLGLRLIYFSYDVKMKEKGDIPEGYSVSREKKERFSLILESASTNQTSMYLCASSTRTGIKYEQYFGPGTRLTVT.

Note on this clonotype: This may arise from a read error, as a much more abundant clone is one base away. This chain uses TRBV10-3 with TRBJ2-7; 13 bases fit TRBD2. This CDR3 comprises 15 residues. Germline CDR1 is ENHRY and CDR2 is SYGVKD. Trimming at V came to 4 bases and at J to 7 bases, leaving 7 bases not matched to a gene. This CDR3 is CAISGGTSGENEQYF. The CDR3 region has the DNA TGTGCCATCAGTGGCGGGACTAGCGGGGAAAATGAGCAGTACTTC.

CDR3 loop: CASSSGLVADTQYF. The CDR3 DNA reads as TGCGCCAGCAGCTCCGGACTAGTTGCAGATACGCAGTATTTT. This chain links TRBV5-1 with TRBJ2-3; 7 bases line up with TRBD2. J was trimmed by 4 bases and V by 3 bases; bases with no gene match: 5. The CDR3 covers 14 residues. Germline CDR1 is SGHRS and CDR2 is YFSETQ. Complete variable domain (other parts from reference TRBV5-1 and TRBJ2-3): KAGVTQTPRYLIKTRGQQVTLSCSPISGHRSVSWYQQTPGQGLQFLFEYFSETQRNKGNFPGRFSGRQFSNSRSEMNVSTLELGDSALYLCASSSGLVADTQYFGPGTRLTVL.

The genes are TRBV5-1 and TRBJ2-7; either TRBD1 or TRBD2 may supply D (6 bases each). In germline, CDR1 is SGHRS, CDR2 YFSETQ. CDR3 length: 16 residues. Trimming shortened V by 1 base and J by 7 bases, and 21 bases separated the two germline ends. The CDR3 DNA follows: TGCGCCAGCAGCTTGACTATCGGGGGCTCCTACAATGAGCAGTACTTC. This encodes CASSLTIGGSYNEQYF.

This chain links TRBV6-6 with TRBJ2-1; TRBD2 matches 8 bases. From germline, CDR1 is MNHNY and CDR2 SVGAGI (reference sequence). CDR3 length: 16 residues. J gave up 0 bases and V 2 bases, and 3 bases lay outside the gene matches. The CDR3, as DNA: TGTGCCAGCAGTTACGAAAGCGGGAGCTCCTACAATGAGCAGTTCTTC. Its protein is CASSYESGSSYNEQFF.

This clonotype was observed a single time. V is TRBV27 and J is TRBJ2-4; perhaps TRBD1 as D (5 bases). Gene TRBJ2-7 matches the end of the DNA better, so the J call may be wrong. Per germline, CDR1 MNHEY and CDR2 SMNVEV (reference sequence). This CDR3 comprises 15 residues. CDR3 bases: TGTGCCAGCAGTTTAGTCGACAGTAAAAACTACGAGCAGTACTTC. Amino acids: CASSLVDSKNYEQYF.

Regarding this clonotype: It may be a read error: a sequence one base away is much more abundant. The V and J genes are TRBV20-1 and TRBJ2-7; D remains ambiguous. The CDR3 contains 11 residues. CDR1 DFQATT and CDR2 SNEGSKA come from the germline V gene (reference sequence). Here the CDR3 reads CGVKIVNEQYF. The CDR3 nucleotides are TGCGGTGTTAAAATAGTTAATGAGCAGTACTTC.

The chain employs TRBV28 and TRBJ2-3; D tentatively fits TRBD1 or TRBD2 (5 bases each). Germline CDR1 reads MDHEN; CDR2 reads SYDVKM. The CDR3 sequence is 14 residues long. The V end lost 8 bases, the J end lost 2 bases, and 14 bases lay between the germline ends. For the CDR3, the DNA is TGTGCCAGCCGGGGCAGGGAGTACACAGATACGCAGTATTTT. Translation: CASRGREYTDTQYF. The full variable domain, in which reference TRBV28 and TRBJ2-3 provide the parts outside the CDR3, is DVKVTQSSRYLVKRTGEKVFLECVQDMDHENMFWYRQDPGLGLRLIYFSYDVKMKEKGDIPEGYSVSREKKERFSLILESASTNQTSMYLCASRGREYTDTQYFGPGTRLTVL.

This sequence joins TRBV4-1 and TRBJ2-2; D is unclear. V was clipped by 6 bases and J by 4 bases, with 15 bases between them. Germline assignment: CDR1 MGHRA and CDR2 YSYEKL. The CDR3 contains 15 residues. The CDR3 reads CASREGPLGTGELFF. CDR3 nucleotide sequence: TGCGCCAGCAGAGAAGGACCCCTGGGCACCGGGGAGCTGTTTTTT.

The J gene is TRBJ2-7, the V gene TRBV10-3; no clear D. This CDR3 contains 14 residues. CDR1 is ENHRY, CDR2 SYGVKD, per germline. The ends were cut back, 4 bases at V and 5 bases at J, with 15 bases in the middle. Written as DNA, the CDR3 is TGTGCCATCAGTGCGCCAGGAATACGAAACGAGCAGTACTTC. It translates to CAISAPGIRNEQYF.

The chain carries TRBV4-3 and TRBJ1-2, with 7 positions matching TRBD1. This CDR3 contains 13 residues. Germline V gives CDR1 LGHNA, CDR2 YSLEER. The junction had 4 bases not matched to a gene; V was cut back by 3 bases and J by 6 bases. The CDR3 here is CASSQDRLHGYTF. CDR3 DNA sequence: TGCGCCAGCAGCCAGGACAGGTTACATGGCTACACCTTC.

About this clonotype itself: A much more abundant neighbour one base away suggests this may be a read error. This chain connects TRBV20-1 to TRBJ2-1; D might be TRBD1 (5 bases). This CDR3 is 14 amino acids long. The germline CDR1 and CDR2 sequences are DFQATT and SNEGSKA (reference sequence). The V end was cut by 7 bases, the J end by 0 bases, with 13 bases between. The CDR3 nucleotides read TGCAGTGTTAGGAGTGGGGCCTCCTACAATGAGCAGTTCTTC. It translates to CSVRSGASYNEQFF.

This rearrangement joins TRBV5-1 to TRBJ2-3; no clear D gene. The CDR3 has 14 amino acids. Per the germline V gene, CDR1 is SGHRS and CDR2 is YFSETQ. Trimming cost V 0 bases and J 4 bases, with 9 bases left between them. The CDR3 spells CASSLGGVADTQYF. The CDR3 DNA sequence: TGCGCCAGCAGCTTGGGGGGTGTCGCAGATACGCAGTATTTT.

This clonotype was recorded a few times. This chain uses TRBV20-1 with TRBJ2-5, with 12 bases lining up with TRBD2. V gave up 5 bases and J gave up 2 bases; unmatched junction bases: 3. The CDR3 spans 14 residues. Germline values: CDR1 DFQATT, CDR2 SNEGSKA (reference sequence). CDR3 sequence: CSASLAGGQETQYF. In DNA form, the CDR3 reads TGCAGTGCTTCACTAGCGGGGGGTCAAGAGACCCAGTACTTC.